The sequence of this T cell receptor beta chain was determined in a study of breast tumors, draining lymph nodes, adjacent tissues. Study-level findings and limits: Tumor and nontumor repertoires were significantly more similar in luminal-like than in basal-like breast cancer. Tumors had less TCR diversity than lymph nodes, more than nontumor tissue. That most tumor T cells come from lymph nodes remained unproven.

This clonotype has a count of ten or more. Its antigen remains unidentified. Each CDR3 protein is one row after TCRdb ran MiXCR on the multiplex PCR reads. The sample has approximately 47,000 distinct CDR3 sequences, 23% seen once. Germline lookup yields CDR1 SEHNR and CDR2 FQNEAQ (reference sequence). The V and J ends lost 7 bases and 5 bases respectively, with 15 bases between them. This CDR3 spans 14 amino acids. This clonotype originated in a female donor with breast cancer. Some clones in this sample may be carry-over from other donors' samples. Material for sequencing was breast tumor tissue. The chain employs TRBV7-9 and TRBJ2-1; tentative D call: TRBD1 (6 bases). CDR3 bases: TGTGCCAGCACCCAGCAGGGGACGAACAATGAGCAGTTCTTC. Translated: CASTQQGTNNEQFF.